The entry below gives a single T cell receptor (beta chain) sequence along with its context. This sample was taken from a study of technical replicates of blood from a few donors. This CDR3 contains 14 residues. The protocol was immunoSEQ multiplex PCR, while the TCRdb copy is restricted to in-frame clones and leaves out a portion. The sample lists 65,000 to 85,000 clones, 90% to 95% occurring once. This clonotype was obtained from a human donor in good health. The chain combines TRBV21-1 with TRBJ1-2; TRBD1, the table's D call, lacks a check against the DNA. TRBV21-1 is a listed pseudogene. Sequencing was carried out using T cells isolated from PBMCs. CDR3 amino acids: CASSYLTANYGYTF. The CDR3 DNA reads TGTGCCAGCAGCTACTTGACAGCCAACTATGGCTACACCTTC.